The 19 T cell receptor beta chains below come from one sample, sequenced in a study of molecular identifiers for immune sequencing clone quantification. TCRdb ran MiXCR on the PCR reads and lists one entry per CDR3 protein. The sample has about 640,000 distinct CDR3 sequences; nearly 20% are singletons. The specimen was naive CD8+ T cells from blood, with Jurkat cell RNA spiked in. Subset here: FACS-sorted CD8+CD4-CCR7+CD45RA+ naive T cells. Receptors originate from a human donor in good health. Some libraries in this study had Jurkat cell RNA spiked in.

This clonotype was picked up many times. V and J are TRBV30 and TRBJ1-4; 7 nucleotides match TRBD1. CDR1 and CDR2 (germline): GTSNPN, SVGIG (reference sequence). This CDR3 region has 14 residues. V was pared by 2 bases and J by 4 bases, with 4 bases of the junction left unmatched. The CDR3 is CAWSPGDSNEKLFF. The CDR3 DNA follows: TGTGCCTGGAGTCCCGGGGACAGTAATGAAAAACTGTTTTTT.

This clonotype came up a few times. V and J are TRBV11-2 and TRBJ2-6; no clear D gene. Germline lookup yields CDR1 SGHAT and CDR2 FQNNGV. CDR3 length equals 20 residues. V lost 1 base and J 2 bases, leaving 21 bases between the germline ends. In nucleotides, the CDR3 is TGTGCCAGCAGCTTAGTCTTTGCTTTGGGCCGCTACCCTGGGGCCAACGTCCTGACTTTC. Amino acids: CASSLVFALGRYPGANVLTF.

This clonotype appeared many times. The CDR3 reads CSVEGRGSRMNTEAFF. Here the CDR3 DNA reads TGCAGCGTTGAGGGGCGGGGCAGCCGAATGAACACTGAAGCTTTCTTT. J is TRBJ1-1 and V is TRBV29-1; D is possibly TRBD1 (5 bases). The V and J ends lost 3 bases and 0 bases respectively, with 17 bases between them. This CDR3 has 16 amino acids. Germline-derived CDR1 and CDR2 are SQVTM and ANQGSEA.

This clonotype was observed many times. The chain couples TRBV7-9 to TRBJ2-3, with D uncertain. The CDR3 runs 12 residues. Germline assignment: CDR1 SEHNR and CDR2 FQNEAQ (reference sequence). V was trimmed by 5 bases and J by 7 bases, leaving 10 bases between them. The CDR3 spells CASSPPRYTQYF. In nucleotides, the CDR3 is TGTGCCAGCAGCCCCCCTCGTTATACGCAGTATTTT.

This clonotype was detected many times. The chain links TRBV4-1 to TRBJ2-1; D call uncertain. The CDR3 length is 14 residues. Trimming removed 1 base at V and 9 bases at J, with 13 bases between. Looked up from germline, CDR1 is MGHRA and CDR2 is YSYEKL. CDR3 amino acids: CASSQVYNVGEQFF. The CDR3 region has the DNA TGCGCCAGCAGCCAAGTCTACAACGTTGGTGAGCAGTTCTTC.

This clonotype was seen at least ten times. The junction and the germline gene differ at one end; a read error may be behind it. In DNA, the CDR3 is TGTGCCAGCAGTTTAGACACGTGGGGGGAGTATCAGCCCCAGCATTTT. It translates to CASSLDTWGEYQPQHF. The chain couples TRBV7-9 to TRBJ1-5, with a tentative D call TRBD1 (5 bases). There are 16 residues in the CDR3. Germline CDR1 SEHNR, CDR2 FQNEAQ (reference sequence).

As to this clonotype: Compared with germline, one end of the junction differs, possibly owing to a read error. The chain couples TRBV28 to TRBJ1-1; D unresolved. CDR3 size: 14 residues. Germline-derived CDR1 and CDR2 are MDHEN and SYDVKM. The CDR3 DNA is TGTGCCAGCGGTTTTAGGACGGGTAACACTGAAGCTTTCTTT. Its translation is CASGFRTGNTEAFF.

A remark on this clonotype: A much larger clone differs by one base, so this may be a read error. This chain joins TRBV7-3 and TRBJ2-2; 8 nucleotides match TRBD1. This CDR3 has 17 residues. Germline loops: CDR1 SGHTA, CDR2 FQGTGA. The CDR3 loop is CASGFYQGAGNTGELFF. For the CDR3, the DNA is TGTGCCAGCGGCTTCTATCAGGGGGCCGGGAACACCGGGGAGCTGTTTTTT. The full variable domain, completed using reference TRBV7-3 and TRBJ2-2, is GAGVSQTPSNKVTEKGKYVELRCDPISGHTALYWYRQSLGQGPEFLIYFQGTGAADDSGLPNDRFFAVRPEGSVSTLKIQRTERGDSAVYLCASGFYQGAGNTGELFFGEGSRLTVL.

On this clonotype: An end of the junction does not agree with germline; a read error may underlie this. The rearrangement joins TRBV9 to TRBJ2-1; 7 bases are a match to TRBD2. Per germline, CDR1 SGDLS and CDR2 YYNGEE. The CDR3 totals 17 residues. This CDR3 is CASSEESAGVGYNERFF. The DNA of the CDR3 is TGTGCCAGCAGCGAGGAATCTGCGGGGGTGGGTTACAATGAGCGGTTCTTC.

This clonotype was observed at least ten times. The J gene is TRBJ2-3, the V gene TRBV7-9; no clear D gene. This CDR3 is built from 16 residues. In germline, CDR1 is SEHNR, CDR2 FQNEAQ (reference sequence). The V end lost 1 base, the J end lost 1 base, and 12 bases lay between the germline ends. CDR3 nucleotides: TGTGCCAGCAGCTTAGTTGGGCTGGTTGGCACAGATACGCAGTATTTT. This translates into CASSLVGLVGTDTQYF.

This clonotype was observed a few times. The rearrangement links TRBV12-3 or TRBV12-4 to TRBJ1-2; possible D gene TRBD1, 6 bases. Trimming pared 7 bases from V and 6 bases from J, leaving 12 bases between. The CDR3 totals 12 residues. The CDR3 DNA is TGTGCCAGCAACACAGGGCTTCATGGCTACACCTTC. Translated: CASNTGLHGYTF.

This chain joins TRBV5-6 and TRBJ2-7; D unresolved. This CDR3 has 11 residues. Trimming removed 4 bases at V and 7 bases at J, with 9 bases between. The V gene's germline CDR1 is SGHDT and CDR2 YYEEEE. The chain's CDR3 is CASSILREQYF. CDR3 in DNA: TGTGCCAGCAGCATTCTCAGGGAGCAGTACTTC.

At least ten counts were recorded for this clonotype. The chain couples TRBV12-3 or TRBV12-4 to TRBJ1-5, with TRBD1 matching 7 bases. The CDR3 spans 18 residues. V trimming: 3 bases; J trimming: 3 bases; junction bases outside the gene matches: 14. The CDR3 DNA reads as TGTGCCAGCAGTTTCTTTACCGATGACAGGGTCCACAATCAGCCCCAGCATTTT. Translation: CASSFFTDDRVHNQPQHF.

This clonotype has ten or more counts. The chain is built from TRBV11-2 and TRBJ2-1, with no clear D. Trimming pared 4 bases from V and 7 bases from J, leaving 11 bases between. The germline CDR1 and CDR2 sequences are SGHAT and FQNNGV. There are 13 residues in the CDR3. The CDR3 DNA sequence: TGTGCCAGCAGCTCCCCGGTCGATAATGAGCAGTTCTTC. Translation gives CASSSPVDNEQFF. Full variable domain (outside the CDR3, taken from reference TRBV11-2 and TRBJ2-1): EAGVAQSPRYKIIEKRQSVAFWCNPISGHATLYWYQQILGQGPKLLIQFQNNGVVDDSQLPKDRFSAERLKGVDSTLKIQPAKLEDSAVYLCASSSPVDNEQFFGPGTRLTVL.

A note on this clonotype: This may arise from a read error, as a much more abundant clone is one base away. V and J are TRBV2 and TRBJ2-7, with no clear D. Germline V gives CDR1 SNHLY, CDR2 FYNNEI. The CDR3 contains 13 residues. Trimming cost V 8 bases and J 7 bases, with 18 bases left between them. The CDR3 DNA sequence: TGTGCCAGCTCGGAGACCGCTTTCTATGAGCAGTACTTC. Translating it yields CASSETAFYEQYF.

This clonotype was picked up many times. This chain connects TRBV29-1 to TRBJ2-7; 7 bases line up with TRBD1. Germline assignment: CDR1 SQVTM and CDR2 ANQGSEA. CDR3 length: 13 residues. Germline trimming cut 7 bases from V and 4 bases from J; bases unmatched to any gene: 10. CDR3 amino acids: CSGLTGYGYEQYF. The CDR3 DNA sequence: TGCAGCGGCCTGACAGGGTATGGTTACGAGCAGTACTTC.

This clonotype was observed many times. V and J are TRBV18 and TRBJ2-3, with 10 positions matching TRBD2. This CDR3 is 18 amino acids long. V shed 5 bases and J 3 bases; nucleotides not matched to a gene: 14. CDR1 and CDR2 from the germline V gene are KGHSH and LQKENI. CDR3 nucleotide sequence: TGTGCCAGCTCAACATCAGGACAGGAACTAGCGGGGACAGATACGCAGTATTTT. This codes for CASSTSGQELAGTDTQYF.

This clonotype was seen at least ten times. The V call is TRBV30, the J call TRBJ1-1; D possibly corresponds to TRBD1 (5 bases). The CDR3 has 12 residues. Trimming cost V 3 bases and J 4 bases, with 9 bases left between them. The germline V gene encodes CDR1 GTSNPN and CDR2 SVGIG (reference sequence). This CDR3 reads CAWSRVGTEAFF. In DNA form, the CDR3 reads TGTGCCTGGAGCAGGGTTGGCACTGAAGCTTTCTTT.

This clonotype was found a few times. The CDR3 loop reads CASSLDWGGAGTDTQYF. CDR3 coding DNA: TGTGCCAGCAGCTTAGATTGGGGGGGCGCCGGCACAGATACGCAGTATTTT. This chain links TRBV11-2 with TRBJ2-3, with TRBD2 as a possible D gene (7 bases). Trimming shortened V by 0 bases and J by 1 base, and 14 bases separated the two germline ends. CDR1 is SGHAT, CDR2 FQNNGV, per germline. The CDR3 has 17 residues.